This TCR beta chain came from a study of cytomegalovirus exposure and HLA in healthy donors. Comments on this clone: Antigen unknown.

The ends lost 5 bases at V and 8 bases at J; junction bases unmatched: 6. This CDR3 has 14 residues. CDR1 MNHEY and CDR2 SMNVEV come from the germline V gene (reference sequence). The study's findings and limits: Trimming of TCR beta V- and J-genes showed a link, identified in a later analysis, to a missense DCLRE1C variant. The availability of immune exposure information extended only to CMV serostatus. Common viral pathogens seemed, in a later analysis, to connect with several of the most significant clusters.

Primers included in the PCR were 60 Vbeta and 13 Jbeta primers. Profiling relied on immunoSEQ multiplex PCR, and the TCRdb table lists in-frame clones only, not all of them. The profile covers some 150,000 clones, with approximately 71% appearing a single time and 4% to 6% taken by the ten largest. This clonotype was sampled from a woman between 45 and 65 years old in good health and CMV-seronegative. The sample taken for sequencing was PBMCs. V is TRBV27 and J is TRBJ1-6; the match to TRBD1 covers 7 bases. CDR3 in DNA: TGTGCCAGCAGTCCCGGGACAGAGCATTCACCCCTCCACTTT. Its protein product is CASSPGTEHSPLHF.